This T cell receptor beta chain was sequenced for a study of OX40 agonist ivuxolimab in advanced cancers. The wider study: People in dose escalation had one of these cancers: hepatocellular carcinoma, melanoma, renal cell or head and neck cancer. Three patients, one with hepatocellular carcinoma and two with cutaneous melanoma, responded partially. Study-level points and caveats: At 0.1 to 3.0 mg/kg and by week 6, CD4+ and CD8+ T cells in the blood had expanded clonally.

Sequencing used immunoSEQ multiplex PCR; TCRdb keeps in-frame clones, though not all of them. The table records 60,000 or so clones, almost 95% of them present only once. With regard to this clone: Its target is not known.

The sequence derives from an adult with an advanced solid tumor such as melanoma, head and neck, liver or kidney cancer. Sequenced material: CD4+ or CD8+ T cells sorted from blood, taken in a trial of the OX40 agonist ivuxolimab.

Here the CDR3 reads CAFSGESSTDTQYF. The CDR3 bases are TGTGCCTTTAGCGGGGAGAGTAGCACAGATACGCAGTATTTT. The chain joins TRBV30 to TRBJ2-3, with 8 bases fitting TRBD2. The germline V gene has CDR1 GTSNPN and CDR2 SVGIG (reference sequence). The CDR3 runs to 14 residues. V was pared by 7 bases and J by 0 bases, with 6 bases of the junction left unmatched.